Listed below are T cell receptor beta chains from one sample, sequenced in a study of neurological immune-mediated disorders. A single record per CDR3 protein comes from TCRdb applying MiXCR to the 5' RACE reads. The sample has more than 45,000 distinct CDR3 sequences; about 9.4% are singletons. The sample was PBMCs. These receptors were taken from a woman in her forties with HTLV-1-associated myelopathy (HAM/TSP). Both conserved end residues are part of each CDR3. A D gene is named only where the DNA matches it firmly. A row's size may be missing; if present it is once, few, many or a size class.

d_call	cdr3_length	v_call	j_call	clone_size	cdr3_nt	cdr3_aa
NA	15	TRBV7-2	TRBJ2-3	many	TGTGCCAGCAGCTTAGGTCTTCTGGGGACAGATACGCAGTATTTT	CASSLGLLGTDTQYF
TRBD1	13	TRBV10-3	TRBJ2-7	many	TGTGCCATCAGTCCGGGACAGGAATACGAGCAGTACTTC	CAISPGQEYEQYF
TRBD1	16	TRBV18	TRBJ1-5	NA	TGTGCCAGCTCACCAGGAGGACAGGGAAGGAATCAGCCCCAGCATTTT	CASSPGGQGRNQPQHF
TRBD1	15	TRBV6-5	TRBJ2-3	many	TGTGCCAGCAGTTCTAGACAGGGGAACACAGATACGCAGTATTTT	CASSSRQGNTDTQYF
NA	15	TRBV7-3	TRBJ2-1	many	TGTGCCAGCAGCTGGGGGGGGGCCAATTACAATGAGCAGTTCTTC	CASSWGGANYNEQFF
TRBD1	15	TRBV4-2	TRBJ1-3	many	TGTGCCAGCAGCCAGCAGGGACAGGGGGGGAGCACCATATATTTT	CASSQQGQGGSTIYF
TRBD2	16	TRBV6-4	TRBJ2-1	NA	TGTGCCAGCAGCCCCAGTGGGCTAGCGGACTACAATGAGCAGTTCTTC	CASSPSGLADYNEQFF
TRBD2	14	TRBV14	TRBJ2-3	many	TGTGTCAGCAGCCAAGTGGTAGCGGGGGATACGCAGTATTTT	CVSSQVVAGDTQYF
TRBD2	17	TRBV7-2	TRBJ2-3	many	TGTGCCAGCAGCTTTAGCGGGGGGACAATCCCCACAGATACGCAGTATTTT	CASSFSGGTIPTDTQYF
TRBD1	13	TRBV12-5	TRBJ2-1	many	TGTGCTAGTGGGAATATAGGGGGCGATGAGCAGTTCTTC	CASGNIGGDEQFF
NA	14	TRBV7-2	TRBJ1-1	many	TGTGCCAGCAGCTTAGGATTAGCGACGAGGCTCTCCCCTTTT	CASSLGLATRLSPF
TRBD1	16	TRBV10-1	TRBJ1-2	many	TGCGCCAGCAGTGAGCCTTTACCGGGACAGGTGGAGGGCTACACCTTC	CASSEPLPGQVEGYTF
TRBD2	15	TRBV18	TRBJ2-1	many	TGTGCCAGCTCAAGGACTAGCGGGGGGAAGAATGAGCAGTTCTTC	CASSRTSGGKNEQFF
TRBD2	15	TRBV4-1	TRBJ2-1	many	TGCGCCAGCAGCCCCTGGACTAGCGGGGACGGTGAGCAGTTCTTC	CASSPWTSGDGEQFF
NA	14	TRBV7-2	TRBJ1-6	many	TGTGCCAGCAGTCTGACAGGCCGAACCTCACCCCTCCACTTT	CASSLTGRTSPLHF
NA	15	TRBV7-3	TRBJ2-1	many	TGTGCCAGCAGCTTAACGCGGCAGGGGGGGGCTGAGCAGTTCTTC	CASSLTRQGGAEQFF
NA	13	TRBV7-3	TRBJ1-2	many	TGTGCCAGCAGCCCGAGAGGGGGCTATGGCTACACCTTC	CASSPRGGYGYTF
TRBD1	13	TRBV19	TRBJ2-7	once	TGTGCCAGTAGCAACGGACAGGACCACGAGCAGTACTTC	CASSNGQDHEQYF
NA	14	TRBV20-1	TRBJ1-1	many	TGCAGTGCTAGAGATCCTCAGGGTGGCACTGAAGCTTTCTTT	CSARDPQGGTEAFF
NA	14	TRBV5-1	TRBJ2-7	NA	TGCGCCAGCAGCGGAACAGCCGGCTCCTACGAGCAGTACTTC	CASSGTAGSYEQYF
NA	16	TRBV12-3/TRBV12-4	TRBJ2-2	many	TGTGCCAGCAGTTTAGAGAACCTCCTAAACACCGGGGAGCTGTTTTTT	CASSLENLLNTGELFF
NA	13	TRBV28	TRBJ1-2	many	TGTGCCAGCCTCAGACAGCCTAACTATGGCTACACCTTC	CASLRQPNYGYTF
NA	15	TRBV7-2	TRBJ1-2	many	TGTGCCAGCAGCCGGAATCTGGCAGGGAGCTATGGCTACACCTTC	CASSRNLAGSYGYTF
NA	11	TRBV6-2/TRBV6-3	TRBJ1-2	many	TGTGCCAGCAGTTACTACCTGGACTACACCTTC	CASSYYLDYTF
NA	14	TRBV20-1	TRBJ2-7	many	TGCAGTGCTAGCAAAGGGAATGTAGGCTACGAGCAGTACTTC	CSASKGNVGYEQYF
NA	13	TRBV7-2	TRBJ2-2	many	TGTGCCAGCAGCTTAGATCGGATAGGGGAGCTGTTTTTT	CASSLDRIGELFF
NA	13	TRBV20-1	TRBJ2-5	many	TGCAGTGCTAGAGATGCGCGGTCGAAGACCCAGTACTTC	CSARDARSKTQYF
TRBD1	14	TRBV3-1	TRBJ1-1	many	TGTGCCAGCAGCCGAGGGACAGGGGGCACTGAAGCTTTCTTT	CASSRGTGGTEAFF
TRBD1	16	TRBV10-3	TRBJ2-3	NA	TGTGCCATCAGCGCGGACAGGGGGCTTAGCACAGATACGCAGTATTTT	CAISADRGLSTDTQYF
TRBD2	15	TRBV10-3	TRBJ2-7	few	TGTGCCATCAGTGAGTCGGGGCGGGGAGGGGACGAGCAGTACTTC	CAISESGRGGDEQYF
TRBD1	14	TRBV18	TRBJ2-7	many	TGTGCCAGCTCGACGGGACAGGGGGAGTACGAGCAGTACTTC	CASSTGQGEYEQYF
TRBD1	15	TRBV19	TRBJ1-5	NA	TGTGCCAGTAGTTTGGGAGCGGGACAGGGACAGCCCCAGCATTTT	CASSLGAGQGQPQHF
NA	15	TRBV6-1	TRBJ2-2	NA	TGTGCCAGCTTTTGGGGATGGGGCGATACAGGGGAGCTGTTTTTT	CASFWGWGDTGELFF
NA	14	TRBV5-1	TRBJ2-4	many	TGCGCCAGCAGCTTGGCCCCTGGGGAAAACATTCAGTACTTC	CASSLAPGENIQYF
TRBD1	15	TRBV12-3/TRBV12-4	TRBJ2-1	many	TGTGCCAGCAGTCTGGGGACAGGGGCAAGGCATGGCCAGTTCTTC	CASSLGTGARHGQFF
TRBD1	18	TRBV12-3/TRBV12-4	TRBJ2-7	many	TGTGCCAGCAGCACGCAGACCGGGACAGGGGCGTTTACCTACGAGCAGTACTTC	CASSTQTGTGAFTYEQYF
TRBD1	15	TRBV5-6	TRBJ1-1	NA	TGTGCCAGCAGCTTGGTCGGACAGGGGGACACTGAAGCTTTCTTT	CASSLVGQGDTEAFF
TRBD2	17	TRBV7-2	TRBJ2-3	NA	TGTGCCACCAGCACAAGCGGGGGGGCGATTAGCACAGATACGCAGTATTTT	CATSTSGGAISTDTQYF
NA	14	TRBV12-3/TRBV12-4	TRBJ1-4	many	TGTGCCAGCAGTTTGGACTCACCCAGGGAAAAACTGTTTTTT	CASSLDSPREKLFF
NA	22	TRBV6-6	TRBJ2-1	many	TGTGCCAGCAGTTACCCTTTCCCCCGGGCCAAAAAAGGGGGGGAATTATACAATGAGCAGTTCTTC	CASSYPFPRAKKGGELYNEQFF
NA	14	TRBV29-1	TRBJ2-1	NA	TGCAGCTCACCCTCTGGCAAGGGATACAATGAGCAGTTCTTC	CSSPSGKGYNEQFF
TRBD1	16	TRBV5-1	TRBJ1-1	many	TGCGCCAGCAGCCTCACTCCGACAGGGTTGAACACTGAAGCTTTCTTT	CASSLTPTGLNTEAFF
TRBD1	17	TRBV20-1	TRBJ2-7	many	TGCAGTGCTCCCCGGACAGGGCCCACGTCTATTTCCTACGAGCAGTACTTC	CSAPRTGPTSISYEQYF
NA	14	TRBV7-2	TRBJ2-3	many	TGTGCCAGCAGCTCAGGGGGGGCTGGGGATACGCAGTATTTT	CASSSGGAGDTQYF
TRBD1	15	TRBV7-3	TRBJ2-3	many	TGTGCCAGCAGCCCCACGGGACAGCGCACAGATACGCAGTATTTT	CASSPTGQRTDTQYF
NA	13	TRBV29-1	TRBJ2-1	many	TGCAGCGTTGAAGAACGGACGGCGCATGAGCAGTTCTTC	CSVEERTAHEQFF
TRBD2	16	TRBV6-1	TRBJ2-2	NA	TGTGCCAGCAAGGAGCTAGCGGGGGGGAACACCGGGGAGCTGTTTTTT	CASKELAGGNTGELFF
NA	17	TRBV27	TRBJ2-7	many	TGTGCCAGCAGTCAACTAGGGGCAGGCAACCCCCTCTACGAGCAGTACTTC	CASSQLGAGNPLYEQYF
NA	15	TRBV29-1	TRBJ1-2	many	TGCAGCGTTGAAGATGACCGGGGGCAGATTTATGGCTACACCTTC	CSVEDDRGQIYGYTF
TRBD2	15	TRBV9	TRBJ2-3	many	TGTGCCAGCAGCGTTAGTCTAGCGGGGACAGATACGCAGTATTTT	CASSVSLAGTDTQYF